This T cell receptor (beta chain) derives from a study of T cell changes during pregnancy in multiple sclerosis. Trimming removed 6 bases from V and 7 bases from J; junction bases left unmatched: 5. Germline-derived CDR1 and CDR2 are SGHTA and FQGNSA. This CDR3 is built from 14 residues. The repertoire was sequenced with immunoSEQ multiplex PCR; TCRdb's copy has only in-frame clones and lacks some. The repertoire holds 20,000 to 25,000 clones, with approximately 86% as singletons. Sequencing used CD4+ T cells from peripheral blood mononuclear cells, obtained in the first trimester of pregnancy. The receptor comes from a female donor in good health, enrolled as a control in a pregnancy study. The chain employs TRBV7-2 and TRBJ2-2; 10 positions match TRBD1. The CDR3 coding sequence is TGTGCCAGCAGGGGACAGGGGTTGAACGGGGAGCTGTTTTTT. It specifies CASRGQGLNGELFF.